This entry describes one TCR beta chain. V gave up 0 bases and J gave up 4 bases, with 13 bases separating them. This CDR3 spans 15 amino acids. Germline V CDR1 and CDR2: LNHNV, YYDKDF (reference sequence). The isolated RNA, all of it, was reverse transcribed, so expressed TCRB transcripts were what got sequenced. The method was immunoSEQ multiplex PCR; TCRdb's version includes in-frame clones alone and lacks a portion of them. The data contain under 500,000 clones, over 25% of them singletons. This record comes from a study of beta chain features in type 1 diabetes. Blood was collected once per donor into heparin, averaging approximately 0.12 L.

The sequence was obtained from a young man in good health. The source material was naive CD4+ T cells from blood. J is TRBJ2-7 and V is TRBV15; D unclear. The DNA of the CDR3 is TGTGCCACCAGCAGAGAGGGTGGTGGAGCGTACGAGCAGTACTTC. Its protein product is CATSREGGGAYEQYF.